A single sample is the source of the 17 T cell receptor beta chains below, sequenced in a study of early T cells in non-severe SARS-CoV-2 infection. A single record per CDR3 protein comes from TCRdb applying MiXCR to the 5' RACE reads. The sample shows about 110,000 distinct CDR3 sequences, 12% of them seen only once. Material: whole blood. The source is an adult who was a healthcare worker with PCR-confirmed SARS-CoV-2 infection or an uninfected control (not recorded which).

The chain uses TRBV6-1 and TRBJ2-7; maybe TRBD2 (6 bases). The CDR3 extends over 18 amino acids. Germline CDR1 is MNHNS and CDR2 is SASEGT. V lost 0 bases and J 4 bases, leaving 22 bases between the germline ends. The CDR3 spells CASSEARWNVGGKYEQYF. The DNA of the CDR3 is TGTGCCAGCAGTGAAGCGCGATGGAACGTCGGGGGAAAGTACGAGCAGTACTTC.

At least ten counts were recorded for this clonotype. The chain combines TRBV6-2 or TRBV6-3 with TRBJ2-3; D is unclear. Per the germline V gene, CDR1 is MNHEY and CDR2 is SVGEGT. V lost 0 bases and J 0 bases, leaving 13 bases between the germline ends. There are 17 residues in the CDR3. This chain's CDR3 is CASSYSPFNPSTDTQYF. CDR3 nucleotide sequence: TGTGCCAGCAGTTACTCCCCTTTTAATCCCAGCACAGATACGCAGTATTTT.

The V and J genes are TRBV28 and TRBJ1-5; TRBD1 might be the D (6 bases). V lost 5 bases and J lost 1, with 9 bases in between. This CDR3 has 14 residues. CDR1 and CDR2 (germline): MDHEN, SYDVKM. The CDR3 loop reads CASSRDRSNQPQHF. The CDR3 DNA reads TGTGCCAGCAGTCGCGACAGGAGCAATCAGCCCCAGCATTTT.

The chain links TRBV30 to TRBJ2-3; D possibly uses TRBD1 or TRBD2 (5 bases each). This CDR3 has 14 amino acids. Trimming removed 0 bases at V and 5 bases at J, with 12 bases between. Germline CDR1 is GTSNPN and CDR2 is SVGIG (reference sequence). The CDR3 DNA is TGTGCCTGGAGTGTACGGGGCGGCATAGATACGCAGTATTTT. Protein sequence: CAWSVRGGIDTQYF.

As regards this clonotype: Being one base from a much bigger clone, this may be a read error. The chain recombines TRBV30 with TRBJ2-6; 10 nucleotides match TRBD1. This CDR3 comprises 17 residues. From germline, CDR1 is GTSNPN and CDR2 SVGIG (reference sequence). The CDR3 DNA is TGTGCCTGGAGTAGGACAGGGGGGAACTCTGGGACCAACGTCCTGACTTTC. It specifies CAWSRTGGNSGTNVLTF.

At least ten counts were recorded for this clonotype. This CDR3 reads CASGLARDRSTYNEQFF. The CDR3 DNA follows: TGTGCTAGTGGTTTGGCTCGGGACAGGTCAACCTACAATGAGCAGTTCTTC. The chain couples TRBV12-5 to TRBJ2-1; TRBD1 agrees at 8 bases. The V and J ends lost 1 base and 2 bases, in that order; junction bases with no gene match: 7. Germline CDR1 and CDR2: LGHNT and FRNRAP. This CDR3 contains 17 residues.

This clonotype was counted ten times or more. J is TRBJ2-7 and V is TRBV30; 8 nucleotides align to TRBD1. Trimming at V came to 8 bases and at J to 0 bases, leaving 12 bases not matched to a gene. Germline V gene sequence: CDR1 GTSNPN, CDR2 SVGIG (reference sequence). This CDR3 spans 15 amino acids. The CDR3 coding sequence is TGTGCCGGAGACTCTGGACAGGGCAGCTCCTACGAGCAGTACTTC. Translation gives CAGDSGQGSSYEQYF.

This clonotype was found a few times. The chain carries TRBV19 and TRBJ1-5; 7 bases match TRBD1. The germline V gene encodes CDR1 LNHDA and CDR2 SQIVND (reference sequence). CDR3 length: 15 residues. Trimming at V came to 3 bases and at J to 5 bases, leaving 7 bases not matched to a gene. The CDR3 coding sequence is TGTGCCAGTAGTATTCAGGGGGACACATATCAGCCCCAGCATTTT. Encoded protein: CASSIQGDTYQPQHF.

This chain connects TRBV2 to TRBJ1-1, with TRBD1 matching 9 bases. With V trimmed by 9 bases and J by 3 bases, 14 bases remained unmatched. There are 16 residues in the CDR3. CDR1 is SNHLY and CDR2 is FYNNEI in the germline V gene. This chain's CDR3 is CASAGGTGWFDTEAFF. The CDR3 DNA reads TGTGCCAGTGCCGGAGGGACAGGGTGGTTTGACACTGAAGCTTTCTTT.

V is TRBV7-2 and J is TRBJ1-5; TRBD1 is a possible D gene (5 bases). The CDR3 totals 16 residues. Trimming removed 1 base from V and 3 bases from J, with 13 bases in between. Germline V gene data show CDR1 as SGHTA and CDR2 as FQGNSA. The CDR3 here is CASSLGGIPANQPQHF. The CDR3 coding sequence is TGTGCCAGCAGCTTAGGGGGCATACCCGCCAATCAGCCCCAGCATTTT.

Ten or more counts support this clonotype. The CDR3 DNA is TGTGCCAGCAGTGAGATTGGGGGAAGTGCAGATACGCAGTATTTT. Protein sequence: CASSEIGGSADTQYF. The chain uses TRBV6-4 and TRBJ2-3; D may match TRBD1 or TRBD2 (5 bases each). The CDR3 totals 15 residues. CDR1 and CDR2 from the germline V gene are MRHNA and SNTAGT. Trimming cost V 3 bases and J 4 bases, with 14 bases left between them.

About this clonotype: This may be a read error, as it is one base from a much larger clone. The rearrangement joins TRBV7-6 to TRBJ2-2, with 11 bases fitting TRBD2. Germline-derived CDR1 and CDR2 are SGHVS and FNYEAQ. This CDR3 is built from 18 residues. Here the CDR3 DNA reads TGTGACAGCAGCCCAACTAGCGGGGGATCGGCGAACACCGGGGAGCTGTTTTTT. This encodes CDSSPTSGGSANTGELFF.

This clonotype was found many times. The chain couples TRBV7-8 to TRBJ2-2; 12 bases align to TRBD1. The CDR3 runs to 18 residues. Germline-derived CDR1 and CDR2 are SGHVS and FQNEAQ. Germline trimming cut 2 bases from V and 6 bases from J; bases unmatched to any gene: 10. In DNA, the CDR3 is TGTGCCAGCAGCTTAAACCGCCTGGGACAGGGGGCGTCCGGGGAGCTGTTTTTT. Amino acid sequence: CASSLNRLGQGASGELFF. Full variable domain (outside the CDR3, taken from reference TRBV7-8 and TRBJ2-2): GAGVSQSPRYKVAKRGQDVALRCDPISGHVSLFWYQQALGQGPEFLTYFQNEAQLDKSGLPSDRFFAERPEGSVSTLKIQRTQQEDSAVYLCASSLNRLGQGASGELFFGEGSRLTVL.

The CDR3 DNA reads as TGTGCCAGCAGCCAAGATGGGGGGCTTAATCGGTCACCCCTCCACTTT. Amino acid sequence: CASSQDGGLNRSPLHF. The J gene is TRBJ1-6, the V gene TRBV3-1; D is possibly TRBD1 (6 bases). The CDR3 loop spans 16 amino acids. Germline V CDR1 and CDR2: LGHDT, YNNKEL (reference sequence). V was cut by 0 bases and J by 10 bases, with 16 bases left in between.

A few counts support this clonotype. This chain joins TRBV11-2 and TRBJ2-1, with 9 bases lining up with TRBD2. V dropped 0 bases and J dropped 7; count of bases not matched to a gene: 7. Germline-derived CDR1 and CDR2 are SGHAT and FQNNGV. The CDR3 contains 16 residues. The CDR3 DNA reads TGTGCCAGCAGCTTAGATGGTGGCGGGGGGGTAAATGAGCAGTTCTTC. Its translation is CASSLDGGGGVNEQFF. The full variable domain, completed using reference TRBV11-2 and TRBJ2-1, is EAGVAQSPRYKIIEKRQSVAFWCNPISGHATLYWYQQILGQGPKLLIQFQNNGVVDDSQLPKDRFSAERLKGVDSTLKIQPAKLEDSAVYLCASSLDGGGGVNEQFFGPGTRLTVL.

This clonotype was seen a handful of times. V gene TRBV20-1 combines with J gene TRBJ1-2; D is unresolved. Trimming shortened V by 0 bases and J by 4 bases, and 15 bases separated the two germline ends. Germline V gene data show CDR1 as DFQATT and CDR2 as SNEGSKA (reference sequence). This CDR3 region has 15 residues. This chain's CDR3 is CSARDAGSRGYGYTF. The CDR3 bases are TGCAGTGCTAGAGATGCGGGGTCCCGTGGCTATGGCTACACCTTC.

Ten or more counts support this clonotype. The chain recombines TRBV11-2 with TRBJ1-1; D is ambiguous. V lost 0 bases and J lost 8, with 10 bases in between. Germline V gene sequence: CDR1 SGHAT, CDR2 FQNNGV. CDR3 size: 13 residues. The CDR3 DNA reads as TGTGCCAGCAGCTTAGAGGAGTTGACGGAAGCTTTCTTT. Translated, it gives CASSLEELTEAFF.